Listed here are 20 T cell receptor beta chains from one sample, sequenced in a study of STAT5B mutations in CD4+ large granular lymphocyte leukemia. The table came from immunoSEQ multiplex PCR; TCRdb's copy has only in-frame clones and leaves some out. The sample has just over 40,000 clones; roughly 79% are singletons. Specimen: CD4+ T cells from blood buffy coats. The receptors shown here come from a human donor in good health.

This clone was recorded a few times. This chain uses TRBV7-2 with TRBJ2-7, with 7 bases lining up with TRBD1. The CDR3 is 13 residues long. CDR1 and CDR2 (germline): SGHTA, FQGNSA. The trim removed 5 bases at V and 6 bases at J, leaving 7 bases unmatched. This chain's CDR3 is CASSTRQGGEQYF. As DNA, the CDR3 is TGTGCCAGCAGCACGAGACAGGGCGGCGAGCAGTACTTC.

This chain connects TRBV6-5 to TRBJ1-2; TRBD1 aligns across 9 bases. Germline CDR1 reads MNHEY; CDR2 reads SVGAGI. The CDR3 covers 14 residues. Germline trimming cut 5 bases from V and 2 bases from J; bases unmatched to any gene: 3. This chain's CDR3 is CASSTGTGNYGYTF. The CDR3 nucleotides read TGTGCCAGCAGTACCGGGACAGGGAACTATGGCTACACCTTC.

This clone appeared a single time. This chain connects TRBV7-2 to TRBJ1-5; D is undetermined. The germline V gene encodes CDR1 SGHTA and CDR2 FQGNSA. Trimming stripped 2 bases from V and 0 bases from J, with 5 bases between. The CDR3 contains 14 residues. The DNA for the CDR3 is TGTGCCAGCAGCTTACCCCATAGCAATCAGCCCCAGCATTTT. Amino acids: CASSLPHSNQPQHF.

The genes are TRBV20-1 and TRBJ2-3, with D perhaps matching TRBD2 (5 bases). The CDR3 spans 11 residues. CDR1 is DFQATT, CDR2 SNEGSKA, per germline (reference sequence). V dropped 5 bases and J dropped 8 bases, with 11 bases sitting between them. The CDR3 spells CSAPSPFTQYF. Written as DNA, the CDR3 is TGCAGTGCTCCTAGCCCTTTTACGCAGTATTTT.

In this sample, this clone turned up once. The CDR3 sequence: CASKVQGLSTGELFF. The CDR3 DNA follows: TGTGCCAGCAAGGTGCAGGGGCTGAGCACCGGGGAGCTGTTTTTT. This chain links TRBV2 with TRBJ2-2, with D possibly TRBD1 on 6 matching bases. V shed 7 bases and J shed 4 bases, with 16 bases lying between them. The germline V gene has CDR1 SNHLY and CDR2 FYNNEI. The CDR3 has 15 amino acids.

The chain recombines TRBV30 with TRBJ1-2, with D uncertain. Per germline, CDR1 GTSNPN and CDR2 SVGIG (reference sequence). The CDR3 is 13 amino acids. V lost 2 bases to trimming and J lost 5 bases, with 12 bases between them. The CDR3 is CAWSIAAVYGYTF. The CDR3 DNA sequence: TGTGCCTGGAGTATCGCCGCGGTTTATGGCTACACCTTC.

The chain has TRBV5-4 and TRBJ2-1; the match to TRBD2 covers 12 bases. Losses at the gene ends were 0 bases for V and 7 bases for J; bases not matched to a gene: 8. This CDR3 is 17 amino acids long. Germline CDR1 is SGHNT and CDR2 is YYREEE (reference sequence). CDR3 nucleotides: TGTGCCAGCAGCTTGGGACTAGCGGGGGTCAGTAAGAATGAGCAGTTCTTC. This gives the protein CASSLGLAGVSKNEQFF.

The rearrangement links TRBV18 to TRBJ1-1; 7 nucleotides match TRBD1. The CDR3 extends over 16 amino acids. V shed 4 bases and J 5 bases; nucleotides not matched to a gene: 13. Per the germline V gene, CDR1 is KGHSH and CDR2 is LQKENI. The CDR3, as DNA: TGTGCCAGCTCACGGTCCGAATGGCAGGGGGGGACTGAAGCTTTCTTT. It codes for CASSRSEWQGGTEAFF.

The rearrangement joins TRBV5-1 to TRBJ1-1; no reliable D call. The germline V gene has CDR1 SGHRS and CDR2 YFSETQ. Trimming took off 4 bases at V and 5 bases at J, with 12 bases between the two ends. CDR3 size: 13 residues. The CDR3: CASSLTPRTEAFF. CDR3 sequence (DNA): TGCGCCAGCAGCCTGACCCCAAGGACTGAAGCTTTCTTT.

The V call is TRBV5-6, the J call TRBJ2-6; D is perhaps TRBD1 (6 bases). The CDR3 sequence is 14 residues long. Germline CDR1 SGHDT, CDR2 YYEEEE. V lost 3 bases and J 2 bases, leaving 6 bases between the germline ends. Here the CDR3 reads CASSSGAGANVLTF. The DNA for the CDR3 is TGTGCCAGCAGCTCAGGGGCTGGGGCCAACGTCCTGACTTTC.

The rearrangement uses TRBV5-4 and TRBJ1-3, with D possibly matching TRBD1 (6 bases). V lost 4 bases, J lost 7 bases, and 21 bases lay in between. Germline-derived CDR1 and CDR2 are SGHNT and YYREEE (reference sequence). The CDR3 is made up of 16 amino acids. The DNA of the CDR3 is TGTGCCAGCAGCCCTGACAGGACGGCTCCGAGGAACACCATATATTTT. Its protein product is CASSPDRTAPRNTIYF.

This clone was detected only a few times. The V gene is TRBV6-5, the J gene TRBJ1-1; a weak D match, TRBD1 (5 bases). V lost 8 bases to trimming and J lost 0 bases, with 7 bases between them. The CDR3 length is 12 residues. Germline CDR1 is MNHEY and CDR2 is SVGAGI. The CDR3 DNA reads TGTGCCAGCCGGGGGTTGAACACTGAAGCTTTCTTT. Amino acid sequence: CASRGLNTEAFF.

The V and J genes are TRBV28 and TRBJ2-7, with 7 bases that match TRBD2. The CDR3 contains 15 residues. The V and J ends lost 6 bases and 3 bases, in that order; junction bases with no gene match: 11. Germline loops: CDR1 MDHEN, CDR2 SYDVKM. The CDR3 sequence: CASRSPGGWDYEQYF. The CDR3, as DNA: TGTGCCAGCAGGTCCCCGGGGGGTTGGGACTACGAGCAGTACTTC.

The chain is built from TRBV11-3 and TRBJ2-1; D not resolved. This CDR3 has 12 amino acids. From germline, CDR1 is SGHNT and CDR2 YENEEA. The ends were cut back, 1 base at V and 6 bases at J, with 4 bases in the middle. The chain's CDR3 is CASSLVSNEQFF. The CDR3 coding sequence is TGTGCCAGCAGCTTAGTATCCAATGAGCAGTTCTTC.

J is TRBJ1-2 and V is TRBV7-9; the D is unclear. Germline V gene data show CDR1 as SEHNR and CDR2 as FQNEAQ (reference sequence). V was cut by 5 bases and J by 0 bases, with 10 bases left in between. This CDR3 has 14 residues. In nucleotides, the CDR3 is TGTGCCAGCAGCCCCGTGAGGGCTAACTATGGCTACACCTTC. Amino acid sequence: CASSPVRANYGYTF. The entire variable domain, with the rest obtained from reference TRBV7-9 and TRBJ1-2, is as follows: DTGVSQNPRHKITKRGQNVTFRCDPISEHNRLYWYRQTLGQGPEFLTYFQNEAQLEKSRLLSDRFSAERPKGSFSTLEIQRTEQGDSAMYLCASSPVRANYGYTFGSGTRLTVV.

The CDR3 here is CASSPHPGPNTEAFF. CDR3 in DNA: TGTGCCAGCAGCCCACACCCGGGGCCGAACACTGAAGCTTTCTTT. The chain joins TRBV7-3 to TRBJ1-1; the D gene is possibly TRBD1 (5 bases). CDR3 size: 15 residues. The germline V gene has CDR1 SGHTA and CDR2 FQGTGA. The V end was cut by 5 bases, the J end by 1 base, with 14 bases between. Supplemented by reference TRBV7-3 and TRBJ1-1, the full variable domain reads GAGVSQTPSNKVTEKGKYVELRCDPISGHTALYWYRQSLGQGPEFLIYFQGTGAADDSGLPNDRFFAVRPEGSVSTLKIQRTERGDSAVYLCASSPHPGPNTEAFFGQGTRLTVV.

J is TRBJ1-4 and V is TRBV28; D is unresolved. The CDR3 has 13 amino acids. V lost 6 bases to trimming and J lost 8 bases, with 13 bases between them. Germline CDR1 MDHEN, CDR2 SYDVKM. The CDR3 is CASRNPLEEKLFF. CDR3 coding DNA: TGTGCCAGCAGAAACCCCCTAGAAGAAAAACTGTTTTTT.

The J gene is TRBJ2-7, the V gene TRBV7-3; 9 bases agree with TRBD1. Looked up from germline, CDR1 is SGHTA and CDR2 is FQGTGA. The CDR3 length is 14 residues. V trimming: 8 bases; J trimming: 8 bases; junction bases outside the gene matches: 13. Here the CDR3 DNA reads TGTGCCAGCGGAGACCCGGGACAGGGATCAAAGCAGTACTTC. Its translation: CASGDPGQGSKQYF.

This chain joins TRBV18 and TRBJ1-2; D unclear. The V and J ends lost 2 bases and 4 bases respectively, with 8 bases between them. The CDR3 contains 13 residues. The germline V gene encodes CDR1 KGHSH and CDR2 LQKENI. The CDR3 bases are TGTGCCAGCTCACCAGGGGAGGGCTATGGCTACACCTTC. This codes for CASSPGEGYGYTF.

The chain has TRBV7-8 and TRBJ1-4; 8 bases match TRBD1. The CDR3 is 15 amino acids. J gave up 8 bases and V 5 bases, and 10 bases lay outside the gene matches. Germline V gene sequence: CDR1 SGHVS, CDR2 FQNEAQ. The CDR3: CASSPGGSWGEKLFF. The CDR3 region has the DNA TGTGCCAGCAGCCCAGGGGGCTCGTGGGGGGAAAAACTGTTTTTT.